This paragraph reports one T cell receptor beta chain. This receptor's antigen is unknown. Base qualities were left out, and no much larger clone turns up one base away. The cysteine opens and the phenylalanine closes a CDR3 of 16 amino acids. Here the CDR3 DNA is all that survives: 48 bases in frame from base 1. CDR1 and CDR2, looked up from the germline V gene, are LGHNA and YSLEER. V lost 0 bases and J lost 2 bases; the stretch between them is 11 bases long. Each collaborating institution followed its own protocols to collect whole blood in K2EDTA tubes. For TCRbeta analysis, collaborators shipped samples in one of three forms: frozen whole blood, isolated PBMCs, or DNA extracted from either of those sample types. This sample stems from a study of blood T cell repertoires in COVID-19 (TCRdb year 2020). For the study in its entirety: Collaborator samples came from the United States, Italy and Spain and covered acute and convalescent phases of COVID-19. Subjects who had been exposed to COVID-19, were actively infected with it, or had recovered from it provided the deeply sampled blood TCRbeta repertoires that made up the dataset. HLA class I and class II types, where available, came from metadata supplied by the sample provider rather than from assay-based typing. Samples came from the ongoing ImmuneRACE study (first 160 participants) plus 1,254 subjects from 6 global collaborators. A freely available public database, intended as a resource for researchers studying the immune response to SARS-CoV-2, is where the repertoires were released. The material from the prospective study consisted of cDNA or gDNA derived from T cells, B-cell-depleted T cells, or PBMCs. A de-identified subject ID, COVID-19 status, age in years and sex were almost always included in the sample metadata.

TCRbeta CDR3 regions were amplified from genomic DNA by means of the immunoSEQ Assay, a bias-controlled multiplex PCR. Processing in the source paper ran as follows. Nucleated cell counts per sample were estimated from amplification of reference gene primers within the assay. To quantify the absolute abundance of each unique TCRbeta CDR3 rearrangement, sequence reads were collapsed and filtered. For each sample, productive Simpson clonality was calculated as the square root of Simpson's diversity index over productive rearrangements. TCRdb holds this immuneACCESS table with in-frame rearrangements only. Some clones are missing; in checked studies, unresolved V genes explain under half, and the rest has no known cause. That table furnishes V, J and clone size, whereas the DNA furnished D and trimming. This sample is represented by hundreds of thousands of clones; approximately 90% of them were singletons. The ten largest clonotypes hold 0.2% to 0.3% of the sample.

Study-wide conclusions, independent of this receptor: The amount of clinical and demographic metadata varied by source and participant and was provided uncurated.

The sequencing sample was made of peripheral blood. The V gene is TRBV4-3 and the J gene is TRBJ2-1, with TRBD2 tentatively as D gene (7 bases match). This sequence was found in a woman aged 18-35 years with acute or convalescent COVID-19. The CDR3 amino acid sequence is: CASSQEGAGAYNEQFF. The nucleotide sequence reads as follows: TGCGCCAGCAGCCAAGAGGGGGCGGGGGCCTACAATGAGCAGTTCTTC.